This T cell receptor (beta chain) was sequenced in a study of blood T cell repertoires in COVID-19. Study information: Some COVID-19 samples were acute and others convalescent; all came from the United States, Italy and Spain. T cells, B-cell-depleted T cells, or PBMCs supplied cDNA or gDNA.

V shed 5 bases, J shed 1 base, and the junction held 1 base outside the gene matches. CDR1 is ENHRY and CDR2 is SYGVKD in the germline V gene. This CDR3 spans 13 amino acids. Original processing methods: Amplification of reference gene primers was used by the study to estimate nucleated cell counts. TCRdb keeps only in-frame clones here, not all; method: immunoSEQ multiplex PCR. V, J and clone size are those of that table, while D and trimming were read from the DNA. This table holds over 150,000 clones, 75% to 90% found once. Sequenced sample: peripheral blood. The receptor was isolated from a man aged 30 to 39 with acute or convalescent COVID-19. The chain links TRBV10-3 to TRBJ1-1, with 7 positions matching TRBD1. CDR3 in DNA: TGTGCCATCAGTTGGACAGGGAACACTGAAGCTTTCTTT. This translates into CAISWTGNTEAFF.